This note documents a single T cell receptor beta chain sequence. This clone's antigen is unknown. No per-base quality is available; no much larger clone lies one base away. These data belong to a study of T-cell memory formation after mild COVID-19 (dated by TCRdb to about 2021). Background for the entire study: TCR sequence clusters from the two donors were largely donor specific. T-cell clones expanding and contracting after mild COVID-19 in a couple of donors were tracked by longitudinal TCRalpha and TCRbeta repertoire sequencing. Two young, previously healthy adult volunteers, one female and one male, were included in the cohort. Findings and caveats that apply to the study as a whole: Whether the second-wave clones peaking on day 37 were SARS-CoV-2 specific was not confirmed. Some responding clones were found in pre-infection memory, which suggests that pre-existing cross-reactive memory T cells took part in the SARS-CoV-2 response. Clones that contracted from day 15 to 85 showed balanced CD4/CD8 phenotypes, whereas a second wave of clones that expanded from day 15 to 37 leaned towards CD4+. The study covered only a couple of mild cases, and larger cohorts including severe cases with pre-infection samples were considered necessary. Contracting CD4+ clones turned up mainly in the CM and EM memory subsets, whereas EMRA was where CD8+ clones were enriched.

Relative to germline, V is missing 1 base and J is missing 4 bases, with 7 bases of the junction outside any gene match. Per the germline V gene, LGHNA is the CDR1 and YSLEER is the CDR2. Spanning cysteine to phenylalanine, the CDR3 consists of 17 amino acids. Only the CDR3 DNA stays, 51 bases, in frame from base 1. TCRdb shows the sequencer as Illumina NovaSeq 6000. Using 5'RACE with constant-segment primers, TCRalpha and TCRbeta cDNA libraries were constructed, with sample barcodes and unique molecular identifiers added in the process. RNA was extracted from every sample with Trizol reagent. The libraries were amplified in two PCR steps, and the second step added a second sample barcode and Illumina TruSeq adapters. Sequencing of the libraries was done on an Illumina NovaSeq, producing 2 x 150 bp paired-end reads. Under the source paper's analysis protocol: With migec v1.2.7, reads were demultiplexed and then collapsed into UMI-guided consensus sequences. With mixcr v2.1.11, UMI consensuses were aligned to TRA and TRB V and J templates and assembled into clonotypes. Clonotypes were classified as expanded or contracted when called significant by both edgeR and NoisET, with noise models trained on biological replicates. For edgeR calls, the thresholds were a false discovery rate-adjusted p below 0.01 and a log2 fold-change of 1. PCA with hierarchical clustering of max-normalized trajectories of the 1000 most abundant clonotypes was used as exploratory dynamics analysis. Separately sequenced CD4+ and CD8+ repertoires were used to assign the CD4 or CD8 phenotype of responding clones. The raw public reads went through TCRdb reprocessing: fastp at Q25, MiXCR clone calling, in-frame beta chains kept. A single entry per CDR3 protein holds the most common genes and DNA from its merged rows. TCRdb's processing, not the authors', yielded these V and J calls. The sample table holds about 400,000 distinct CDR3 sequences, of which around 22% were seen once. In total, the top ten clones hold less than 15% of the sample.

Ficoll-Paque density gradient centrifugation was the method used to isolate PBMCs. The source is an adult woman who had mild COVID-19 (a few samples of this study predate the infection). The sample titles of this study are shuffled in the database, so cell type and time point are left out; the donor was told from shared clones. The sequencing sample was made of PBMCs or a T cell subset sorted from them (not recorded which). Recombination linked TRBV4-3 to TRBJ2-6, and 7 bases in between align with TRBD2. The CDR3 protein is CASSQVRAGPGANVLTF. The bases read TGCGCCAGCAGCCAAGTTCGAGCGGGGCCCGGGGCCAACGTCCTGACTTTC.